A selection of T cell receptor beta chains follows, all from one sample in a study of response to subunit inactivated influenza vaccine. TCRdb re-analysed the RT-PCR reads in MiXCR, keeping a single row per CDR3 protein. The sample holds some 500,000 distinct CDR3 sequences, 25% seen once. Sequenced material: CD4+ T cells sorted from PBMCs, taken 5 to 6 days after vaccination. Receptors originate from a man aged 50-59 years who received an inactivated influenza vaccine. CDR3s include the opening cysteine and the closing phenylalanine or tryptophan. A D gene is named only where the DNA matches it firmly. Clone size, where shown, is once, few, many, or a class for clones that have expanded.

size: .; D: .; V: TRBV5-1; J: TRBJ1-4; DNA: TGCGCCAGCAGCTTGTCTCTCCGAAATGAAAAACTGTTTTTT; CDR3: CASSLSLRNEKLFF
size: few; D: .; V: TRBV9; J: TRBJ1-2; DNA: TGTGCCAGCAGCGTATCAGGGGATGGCTACACCTTC; CDR3: CASSVSGDGYTF
size: .; D: .; V: TRBV4-1; J: TRBJ1-6; DNA: TGCGCCAGCAGCCTCGCCTTGTGGCTGAGCTCCTATAATTCACCCCTCCACTTT; CDR3: CASSLALWLSSYNSPLHF
size: few; D: .; V: TRBV12-3/TRBV12-4; J: TRBJ1-4; DNA: TGTGCCAGCAGTTGGACAGTCCTATCGATAGAAAAACTGTTTTTT; CDR3: CASSWTVLSIEKLFF
size: .; D: TRBD1; V: TRBV25-1; J: TRBJ2-1; DNA: TGTGCCAGCAGTGATTCTTGGGACAGCAACAATGAGCAGTTCTTC; CDR3: CASSDSWDSNNEQFF
size: .; D: .; V: TRBV18; J: TRBJ2-7; DNA: TGTGCCAGCCAAGGACAGAACTACGAGCAGTACTTC; CDR3: CASQGQNYEQYF
size: few; D: TRBD2; V: TRBV4-1; J: TRBJ2-3; DNA: TGCGCCAGCAGCCAAGATCTGACTAGCGGGGGGGCAAATACGCAGTATTTT; CDR3: CASSQDLTSGGANTQYF
size: .; D: TRBD1; V: TRBV12-3/TRBV12-4; J: TRBJ1-1; DNA: TGTGCCAGCAGACCTACAGGGGTCACTGAAGCTTTCTTT; CDR3: CASRPTGVTEAFF
size: few; D: TRBD2; V: TRBV7-9; J: TRBJ2-5; DNA: TGTGCCAGCAGCTTACGGGCTAGCGGGGTCTTCTGGGAGACCCAGTACTTC; CDR3: CASSLRASGVFWETQYF
size: .; D: TRBD2; V: TRBV20-1; J: TRBJ2-5; DNA: TGCAGTGCTAGACCGGGACTAGCGGGCCTGAAAGAAGAGACCCAGTACTTC; CDR3: CSARPGLAGLKEETQYF
size: few; D: TRBD1; V: TRBV25-1; J: TRBJ1-6; DNA: TGTGCCAGCAGTGGGACAGGGCGAAGCTCCTATAATTCACCCCTCCACTTT; CDR3: CASSGTGRSSYNSPLHF
size: few; D: .; V: TRBV6-2/TRBV6-3; J: TRBJ2-1; DNA: TGTGCCAGCAGTCTAAGAACTAGCAGTGAGCAGTTCTTC; CDR3: CASSLRTSSEQFF
size: once; D: .; V: TRBV2; J: TRBJ2-1; DNA: TGTGCCAGCAGGGACAATGCCTACAATGAGCAGTTCTTC; CDR3: CASRDNAYNEQFF
size: .; D: TRBD2; V: TRBV20-1; J: TRBJ2-3; DNA: TGCAGTGCTAGGGGGACTAGGCTACCTGCAGATACGCAGTATTTT; CDR3: CSARGTRLPADTQYF
size: many; D: .; V: TRBV5-1; J: TRBJ1-1; DNA: TGCGCCAGCAGCTTGGAGTGGGGTTTTGCCACTGAAGCTTTCTTT; CDR3: CASSLEWGFATEAFF
size: few; D: .; V: TRBV9; J: TRBJ1-3; DNA: TGTGCCAGCAGCGTAGACAGCTCTGGAAACACCATATATTTT; CDR3: CASSVDSSGNTIYF
size: .; D: .; V: TRBV7-7; J: TRBJ2-5; DNA: TGTGCTAGCAGCGGCGGGTCCACAGAGACCCAGTACTTC; CDR3: CASSGGSTETQYF
size: .; D: .; V: TRBV6-2/TRBV6-3; J: TRBJ1-5; DNA: TGTGCCAGCAGTGTGATTGGGATGGGCAATCAGCCCCAGCATTTT; CDR3: CASSVIGMGNQPQHF
size: few; D: .; V: TRBV5-6; J: TRBJ2-1; DNA: TGTGCCAGCATCTCGAACAGGATCACCTCCTACAATGAGCAGTTCTTC; CDR3: CASISNRITSYNEQFF
size: few; D: TRBD2; V: TRBV7-9; J: TRBJ2-1; DNA: TGTGCCAGCAGCCCCCGGCGGGGGGGGAGATGGAATGAGCAGTTCTTC; CDR3: CASSPRRGGRWNEQFF
size: .; D: TRBD2; V: TRBV9; J: TRBJ2-3; DNA: TGTGCCAGCAGCTTTCGACTAGCGGGGAGCACAGATACGCAGTATTTT; CDR3: CASSFRLAGSTDTQYF
size: few; D: .; V: TRBV5-1; J: TRBJ1-5; DNA: TGCGCCAGCAGCTTGGTAGGGGGTAGCAATCAGCCCCAGCATTTT; CDR3: CASSLVGGSNQPQHF
size: .; D: .; V: TRBV6-5; J: TRBJ1-1; DNA: TGTGCCAGCAGCTACAATTCGATGGGCGCAGGGAACACTGAAGCTTTCTTT; CDR3: CASSYNSMGAGNTEAFF
size: few; D: .; V: TRBV5-1; J: TRBJ1-4; DNA: TGCGCCAGCAGCTTGGCCGGGACACCGACCAAGGGGACTAATGAAAAACTGTTTTTT; CDR3: CASSLAGTPTKGTNEKLFF
size: few; D: TRBD1; V: TRBV6-5; J: TRBJ2-6; DNA: TGTGCCAGCAGTTACGGGACAGGGATAAGGTCTGGGGCCAACGTCCTGACTTTC; CDR3: CASSYGTGIRSGANVLTF
size: few; D: TRBD1; V: TRBV6-2/TRBV6-3; J: TRBJ1-2; DNA: TGTGCCAGCACGAAAAGCCCCGGACAGGGGGCTTATGGCTACACCTTC; CDR3: CASTKSPGQGAYGYTF
size: .; D: .; V: TRBV10-3; J: TRBJ1-5; DNA: TGTGCCATCGCGATCGGGGACGGCAATCAGCCCCAGCATTTT; CDR3: CAIAIGDGNQPQHF
size: once; D: TRBD2; V: TRBV5-4; J: TRBJ2-3; DNA: TGTGCCAGCAGCTTAAAGGGACTAGCGGGCGGAAGAGATACGCAGTATTTT; CDR3: CASSLKGLAGGRDTQYF
size: .; D: TRBD1; V: TRBV6-5; J: TRBJ2-7; DNA: TGTGCCAGCAGTTACTCGAAACAGGGGTCCTACGAGCAGTACTTC; CDR3: CASSYSKQGSYEQYF
size: few; D: TRBD2; V: TRBV3-1; J: TRBJ2-1; DNA: TGTGCCAGCAGCCAATCGGCTAGCGGGCAGTTCTTC; CDR3: CASSQSASGQFF
size: few; D: .; V: TRBV6-1; J: TRBJ2-4; DNA: TGTGCCAGCAGTCCCCCGGGACACAACATTCAGTACTTC; CDR3: CASSPPGHNIQYF
size: .; D: TRBD2; V: TRBV7-2; J: TRBJ2-1; DNA: TGTGCCAGCACCACCATAGCGGGAGGTGTTGAGCAGTTCTTC; CDR3: CASTTIAGGVEQFF
size: .; D: .; V: TRBV20-1; J: TRBJ2-6; DNA: TGCAGTGCAGGAATTATATTTTGGGGTGGGGCCAACGTCCTGACTTTC; CDR3: CSAGIIFWGGANVLTF
size: .; D: .; V: TRBV6-2/TRBV6-3; J: TRBJ2-3; DNA: TGTGCCAGCAGTTACGCCAGGGGATCTACGCAGTATTTT; CDR3: CASSYARGSTQYF
size: once; D: .; V: TRBV7-2; J: TRBJ1-6; DNA: TGTGCCAGCAGCGTCTACACAGGGAGCTCCTATAATTCACCCCTCCACTTT; CDR3: CASSVYTGSSYNSPLHF
size: few; D: TRBD1; V: TRBV4-3; J: TRBJ2-1; DNA: TGCGCCAGCAGCCAAGATCTGGGACAGGGGGGTGTTGAGCAGTTCTTC; CDR3: CASSQDLGQGGVEQFF